The rows below give T cell receptor beta chains drawn from one sample of a study of beta chain features in type 1 diabetes. Sequencing used immunoSEQ multiplex PCR; TCRdb keeps in-frame clones, though not all of them. The sample yields approximately 330,000 clones, 8% to 13% seen once. Sequencing used naive CD4+ T cells from blood. These receptors originate from a woman aged 30 to 39 in good health. The CDR3 runs from the conserved cysteine through the conserved F or W. D genes are given only for firm matches. Clone size is stated in some rows and not others, as once, few, many or a class when expanded.

clone_size j_call v_call d_call cdr3_aa cdr3_nt
- TRBJ1-2 TRBV11-1 - CASSLGLRYTDGYTF TGTGCCAGCAGCTTGGGGCTGCGGTACACGGACGGCTACACCTTC
few TRBJ2-1 TRBV30 TRBD2 CAWSPGLAGGNEQFF TGTGCCTGGAGTCCGGGACTAGCGGGGGGCAATGAGCAGTTCTTC
few TRBJ2-7 TRBV28 - CASSLFGVPLGEQYF TGTGCCAGCAGTTTATTCGGGGTACCCCTCGGCGAGCAGTACTTC
- TRBJ2-4 TRBV6-5 TRBD1 CASSFWTGEGGNIQYF TGTGCCAGCAGTTTCTGGACAGGGGAAGGGGGAAACATTCAGTACTTC
- TRBJ2-7 TRBV29-1 TRBD1 CSVNRGPYEQYF TGCAGCGTTAACAGGGGGCCCTACGAGCAGTACTTC
- TRBJ2-7 TRBV28 - CASSLGQDYEQYF TGTGCCAGCAGTTTGGGGCAGGACTACGAGCAGTACTTC
once TRBJ1-5 TRBV19 TRBD1 CASSIEDRAHQPQHF TGTGCCAGTAGTATAGAGGACAGGGCACATCAGCCCCAGCATTTT
- TRBJ1-2 TRBV4-2 TRBD1 CASSQRDRGYGYTF TGTGCCAGCAGCCAGCGGGACAGGGGATATGGCTACACCTTC
few TRBJ2-2 TRBV4-1 TRBD2 CASSPGTSESRELFF TGCGCCAGCAGCCCCGGGACTAGCGAGAGCCGGGAGCTGTTTTTT
few TRBJ2-7 TRBV29-1 - CSVTVDNRLYEQYF TGCAGCGTGACAGTTGACAACCGACTCTACGAGCAGTACTTC
- TRBJ1-1 TRBV2 - CATQRNTEAFF TGTGCCACCCAGCGGAACACTGAAGCTTTCTTT
- TRBJ2-1 TRBV5-6 TRBD2 CASSPTSRASGIGYNEQFF TGTGCCAGCAGCCCTACCTCCAGGGCTAGCGGGATTGGCTACAATGAGCAGTTCTTC
- TRBJ2-7 TRBV30 TRBD2 CAWSVGLLAGRVHEQYF TGTGCCTGGAGTGTAGGGTTACTAGCGGGACGTGTTCACGAGCAGTACTTC
few TRBJ2-7 TRBV7-2 TRBD2 CASSSERGSSYEQYF TGTGCCAGCAGCAGTGAGCGGGGGTCCTCCTACGAGCAGTACTTC
- TRBJ2-1 TRBV7-7 TRBD2 CASSPTSGNYNEQFF TGTGCTAGCAGCCCCACTAGCGGGAATTACAATGAGCAGTTCTTC
- TRBJ2-3 TRBV6-1 TRBD2 CASSEPGLAGGSTDTQYF TGTGCCAGCAGTGAACCCGGACTAGCGGGAGGGAGCACAGATACGCAGTATTTT
- TRBJ1-2 TRBV5-1 TRBD1 CASRPTGFYGYTF TGCGCCAGCAGACCGACAGGGTTCTATGGCTACACCTTC
few TRBJ2-5 TRBV2 - CASKKGSETQYF TGTGCCAGCAAAAAGGGGTCGGAGACCCAGTACTTC
- TRBJ2-7 TRBV30 - CAWSAGFEQYF TGTGCCTGGAGCGCCGGGTTCGAGCAGTACTTC
- TRBJ1-2 TRBV7-9 TRBD1 CASSIMQGAEGYTF TGTGCCAGCAGCATAATGCAGGGGGCGGAAGGCTACACCTTC
few TRBJ2-7 TRBV2 TRBD2 CASRNGLARSYEQYF TGTGCCAGCAGAAATGGACTAGCGCGTTCCTACGAGCAGTACTTC
- TRBJ2-5 TRBV23-1 TRBD1 CASSQPTGPGETQYF TGCGCCAGCAGTCAGCCGACAGGGCCGGGGGAGACCCAGTACTTC
- TRBJ2-2 TRBV9 - CASSVDVSLGAGELFF TGTGCCAGCAGCGTAGACGTTAGCCTAGGGGCAGGGGAGCTGTTTTTT
few TRBJ2-1 TRBV5-6 TRBD2 CASSVGLWLGNEQFF TGTGCCAGCAGCGTGGGACTATGGTTAGGGAATGAGCAGTTCTTC
- TRBJ2-3 TRBV6-5 - CASSYGAFSTDTQYF TGTGCCAGCAGTTACGGTGCGTTTAGCACAGATACGCAGTATTTT
- TRBJ2-7 TRBV5-1 TRBD1 CASSLGDRGSYEQYF TGCGCCAGCAGCTTGGGGGACAGGGGTTCCTACGAGCAGTACTTC
- TRBJ1-1 TRBV7-7 - CASSLAGNTEAFF TGTGCTAGCAGCTTGGCAGGGAACACTGAAGCTTTCTTT
- TRBJ2-5 TRBV7-3 - CASSSTGTQETQYF TGTGCCAGCAGCTCGACGGGAACACAAGAGACCCAGTACTTC
- TRBJ2-7 TRBV16 TRBD1 CASSPQGNSYEQYF TGTGCCAGCAGCCCACAGGGGAACTCCTACGAGCAGTACTTC
few TRBJ2-7 TRBV5-6 - CASSLFTGFTYEQYF TGTGCCAGCAGCTTGTTCACAGGGTTCACCTACGAGCAGTACTTC
once TRBJ2-5 TRBV6-1 TRBD1 CASSVGQGYQETQYF TGTGCCAGCAGTGTAGGACAGGGGTACCAAGAGACCCAGTACTTC
- TRBJ2-5 TRBV19 TRBD1 CASSIGQGPTRVTQYF TGTGCCAGTAGTATCGGACAGGGACCAACAAGGGTGACCCAGTACTTC
- TRBJ1-1 TRBV18 TRBD1 CASSNTGETEAFF TGTGCCAGCTCCAATACAGGGGAGACTGAAGCTTTCTTT
few TRBJ2-1 TRBV7-9 - CASSYGDGHNEQFF TGTGCCAGCAGCTACGGCGATGGGCACAATGAGCAGTTCTTC
- TRBJ2-1 TRBV19 TRBD2 CASTGLAGVPYNEQFF TGTGCCAGTACTGGACTAGCGGGAGTCCCCTACAATGAGCAGTTCTTC
- TRBJ1-3 TRBV29-1 TRBD1 CSALGQGGNTIYF TGCAGCGCCTTGGGACAGGGCGGAAACACCATATATTTT
- TRBJ2-1 TRBV28 TRBD2 CASSERGEQFF TGTGCCAGCAGTGAGCGGGGTGAGCAGTTCTTC
few TRBJ2-5 TRBV2 TRBD2 CASTDQGLAGETQYF TGTGCCAGCACCGACCAGGGGCTAGCGGGAGAGACCCAGTACTTC
- TRBJ2-5 TRBV5-1 TRBD2 CASSLYSGSSFEETQYF TGCGCCAGCAGCTTGTATAGCGGGAGTTCTTTTGAAGAGACCCAGTACTTC
few TRBJ2-5 TRBV19 TRBD1 CASREGAEETQYF TGTGCCAGTAGAGAGGGGGCTGAAGAGACCCAGTACTTC
- TRBJ2-2 TRBV11-2 - CASSRQGTGELFF TGTGCCAGCAGCAGGCAGGGAACCGGGGAGCTGTTTTTT
- TRBJ2-5 TRBV2 - CSTGGTQETQYF TGCTCCACAGGAGGGACCCAAGAGACCCAGTACTTC
- TRBJ1-2 TRBV5-4 - CASSLDRVFGYTF TGTGCCAGCAGCTTGGACAGGGTCTTTGGCTACACCTTC
few TRBJ2-2 TRBV5-1 TRBD2 CASSLGVTSGRTGELFF TGCGCCAGCAGCTTGGGCGTGACTAGCGGGAGGACCGGGGAGCTGTTTTTT
few TRBJ2-7 TRBV7-2 TRBD2 CASSPSGRGYEQYF TGTGCCAGCAGTCCTAGCGGGAGGGGCTACGAGCAGTACTTC
- TRBJ2-1 TRBV9 TRBD2 CASSGTSLGEQFF TGTGCCAGCAGCGGGACTAGCCTCGGTGAGCAGTTCTTC
few TRBJ2-7 TRBV28 - CASGQGGGAYEQYF TGTGCCAGCGGGCAGGGAGGGGGAGCCTACGAGCAGTACTTC
few TRBJ2-7 TRBV18 TRBD1 CASSPPFSGTESFRYF TGTGCCAGCTCACCCCCCTTCTCCGGGACAGAATCCTTCCGATACTTC